This T cell receptor beta chain was recovered during a study of CXCR3-negative and CXCR3-positive naive CD8 T cells. It was by 5' RACE with UMI labels that the TRB cDNA libraries were prepared. Each CDR3 protein gets one entry in TCRdb, which reprocessed the 5' RACE reads and gives no DNA. The sample totals some 130,000 distinct CDR3 sequences; its top ten clones hold approximately 0.29%. CDR1 and CDR2 (germline): SQVTM, ANQGSEA. The CDR3 sequence is 12 residues long. The TCR originated in a human donor in good health. Some clones in this sample may be carry-over from other donors' samples. The material sequenced was naive CXCR3- CD8+ T cells from blood. The subset: CD45RO-CCR7+CD27+CD95- naive CD8+ T cells lacking CXCR3 (TNR3-). The chain links TRBV29-1 to TRBJ1-1. CDR3 sequence: CSAEGSDTEAFF.